This T cell receptor (beta chain) was retrieved from a study of T-cell reconstitution after alpha-beta-depleted transplantation in children. Study conclusions and caveats: Diversity of TCRbeta at day 60 was high in some patients, arising from surviving recipient T cells and thymic progenitors.

This CDR3 is 18 amino acids long. Trimming removed 3 bases from V and 2 bases from J; junction bases left unmatched: 9. The germline gives CDR1 SGHTA, CDR2 FQGTGA. To note about this clonotype: Antigen: not known.

This sample's TCRbeta library carried unique molecular identifier barcodes. TCRdb re-derived calls from the PCR reads in MiXCR, one entry per CDR3 protein. The repertoire has 350,000 to 500,000 distinct CDR3 sequences, roughly 44% of them found once; the top ten carry under 30%. V usage is TRBV7-3 and J usage is TRBJ2-3; 12 bases are shared with TRBD2. Material: PBMCs, obtained before TCRalphabeta/CD19-depleted stem cell transplant. The clonotype comes from a girl aged 2 to 10 with aplastic anemia, due to receive a stem cell transplant. As DNA, the CDR3 is TGTGCCAGCAGCTTGCTAGCTCTAGCGGGGGGGGACACAGATACGCAGTATTTT. Amino acid sequence: CASSLLALAGGDTDTQYF. Full variable domain (missing parts from reference TRBV7-3 and TRBJ2-3): GAGVSQTPSNKVTEKGKYVELRCDPISGHTALYWYRQSLGQGPEFLIYFQGTGAADDSGLPNDRFFAVRPEGSVSTLKIQRTERGDSAVYLCASSLLALAGGDTDTQYFGPGTRLTVL.